This TCR beta chain was sequenced during a study of blood T cells in healthy people across ages. The CDR3 runs 17 residues. Germline V lookup: CDR1 MGHRA, CDR2 YSYEKL. J lost 2 bases, V lost 2 bases, and 10 bases had no gene match. Primers used in a second PCR of about 6 to 12 cycles were a sample-barcoded 5' primer and a J-beta primer mix. TCRdb itself ran the 5' RACE reads through MiXCR, one entry per CDR3 protein. The sample includes about 1.4 million distinct CDR3 sequences, around 59% seen only once; the top ten take approximately 7%. This sequence was found in a man aged 18-30 years in good health. The chain combines TRBV4-1 with TRBJ1-2, with 8 bases matching TRBD1. The specimen sequenced was blood. The CDR3 reads CASSQRRTGNINYGYTF. The CDR3 DNA reads as TGCGCCAGCAGCCAACGCAGGACAGGGAATATCAACTATGGCTACACCTTC.